Here is one T cell receptor beta chain with its context. Its antigen is as yet unknown. The time point: cycle 4 day 1 (C4D1), after 6 weeks of nivolumab. Relapse after autologous stem cell transplantation occurred in every patient, and brentuximab vedotin exposure varied. The authors enriched CD8+ T cells from thawed PBMCs via magnetic negative selection. The source of the sample is a study of PD-1 blockade in classical Hodgkin lymphoma. This table comes from immunoSEQ multiplex PCR, and its TCRdb copy is limited to in-frame clones, with some not included. The sample yields about 19,000 clones, about 87% seen once. The CDR3 consists of 15 residues. J lost 1 base, V lost 8 bases, and 10 bases had no gene match. Germline CDR1 and CDR2: MRHNA and SNTAGT. Study-wide results and caveats: Newly diagnosed patients had baseline TCR diversity that was reportedly lower than that of healthy donors. Diversity in CD4+ TCRs, unlike that measured in CD8+ TCRs, had risen significantly by C4D1.

The input for sequencing was CD8+ T cells from blood, taken before the fourth cycle of nivolumab. The chain carries TRBV6-4 and TRBJ1-2; TRBD1 aligns across 7 bases. The sequence derives from a human donor with classical Hodgkin lymphoma. The CDR3 loop reads CASSDGTGVNYGYTF. The CDR3 DNA reads TGTGCCAGCTCCGACGGAACAGGGGTTAACTATGGCTACACCTTC.